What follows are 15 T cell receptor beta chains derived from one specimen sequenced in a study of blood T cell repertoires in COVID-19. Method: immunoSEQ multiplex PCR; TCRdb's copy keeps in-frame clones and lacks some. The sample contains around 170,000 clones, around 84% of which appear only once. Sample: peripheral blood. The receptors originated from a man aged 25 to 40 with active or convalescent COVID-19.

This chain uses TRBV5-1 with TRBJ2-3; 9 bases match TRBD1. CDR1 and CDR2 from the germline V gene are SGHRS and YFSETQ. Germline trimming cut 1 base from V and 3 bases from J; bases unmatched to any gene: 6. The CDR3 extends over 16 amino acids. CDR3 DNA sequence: TGCGCCAGCAGCTTGTCCGGGACAGGGTTAACAGATACGCAGTATTTT. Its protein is CASSLSGTGLTDTQYF. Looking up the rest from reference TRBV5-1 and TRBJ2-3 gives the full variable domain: KAGVTQTPRYLIKTRGQQVTLSCSPISGHRSVSWYQQTPGQGLQFLFEYFSETQRNKGNFPGRFSGRQFSNSRSEMNVSTLELGDSALYLCASSLSGTGLTDTQYFGPGTRLTVL.

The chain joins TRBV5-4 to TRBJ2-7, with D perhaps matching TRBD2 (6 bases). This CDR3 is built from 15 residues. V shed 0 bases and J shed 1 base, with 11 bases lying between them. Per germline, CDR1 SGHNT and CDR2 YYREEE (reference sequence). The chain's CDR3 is CASSLADRGSYEQYF. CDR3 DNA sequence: TGTGCCAGCAGCTTGGCCGATCGGGGGTCCTACGAGCAGTACTTC.

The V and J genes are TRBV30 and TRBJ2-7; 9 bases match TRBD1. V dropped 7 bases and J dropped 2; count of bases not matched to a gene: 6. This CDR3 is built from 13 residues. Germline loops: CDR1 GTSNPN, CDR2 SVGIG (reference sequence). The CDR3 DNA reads TGTGCCTTCACACAGGGGGCCCCCTACGAGCAGTACTTC. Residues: CAFTQGAPYEQYF.

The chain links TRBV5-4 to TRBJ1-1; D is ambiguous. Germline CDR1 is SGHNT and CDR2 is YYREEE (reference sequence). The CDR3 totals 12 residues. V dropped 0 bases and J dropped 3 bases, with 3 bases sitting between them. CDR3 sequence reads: CASSLAYTEAFF. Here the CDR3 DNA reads TGTGCCAGCAGCTTGGCCTACACTGAAGCTTTCTTT.

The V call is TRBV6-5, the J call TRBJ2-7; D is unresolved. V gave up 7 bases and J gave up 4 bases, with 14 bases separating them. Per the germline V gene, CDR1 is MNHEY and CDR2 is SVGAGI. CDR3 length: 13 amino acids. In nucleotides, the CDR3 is TGTGCCAGCACCTTTCTCGTCGGGTACGAGCAGTACGTC. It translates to CASTFLVGYEQYV.

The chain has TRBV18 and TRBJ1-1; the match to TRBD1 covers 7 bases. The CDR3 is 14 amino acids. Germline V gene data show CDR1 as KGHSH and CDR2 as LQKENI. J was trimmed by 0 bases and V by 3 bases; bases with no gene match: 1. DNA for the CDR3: TGTGCCAGCTCACCTGACAGGGTGAACACTGAAGCTTTCTTT. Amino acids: CASSPDRVNTEAFF.

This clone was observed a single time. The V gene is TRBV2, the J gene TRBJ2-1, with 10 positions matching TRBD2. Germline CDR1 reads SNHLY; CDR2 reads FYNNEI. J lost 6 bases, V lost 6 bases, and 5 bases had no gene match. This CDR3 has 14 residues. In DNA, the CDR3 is TGTGCCAGCAGATCAGCGGGAGGGCCCAATGAGCAGTTCTTC. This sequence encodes CASRSAGGPNEQFF.

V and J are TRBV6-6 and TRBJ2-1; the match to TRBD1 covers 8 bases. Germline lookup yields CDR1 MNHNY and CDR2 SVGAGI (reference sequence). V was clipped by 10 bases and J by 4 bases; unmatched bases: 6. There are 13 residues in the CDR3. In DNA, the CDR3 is TGTGCCACCCGGACAGGGCAGTACAATGAGCAGTTCTTC. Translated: CATRTGQYNEQFF.

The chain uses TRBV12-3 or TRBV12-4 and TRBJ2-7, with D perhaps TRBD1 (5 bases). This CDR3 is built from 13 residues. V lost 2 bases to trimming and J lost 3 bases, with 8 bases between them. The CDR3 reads CASSLLGVYEQYF. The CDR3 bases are TGTGCCAGCAGTTTACTAGGGGTCTACGAGCAGTACTTC.

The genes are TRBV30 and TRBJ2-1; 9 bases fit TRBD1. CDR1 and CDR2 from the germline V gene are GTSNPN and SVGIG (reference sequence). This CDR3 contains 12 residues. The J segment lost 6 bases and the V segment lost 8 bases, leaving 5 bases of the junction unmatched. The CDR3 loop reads CARDRGFNEQFF. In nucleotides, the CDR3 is TGTGCCAGAGACAGGGGGTTCAATGAGCAGTTCTTC. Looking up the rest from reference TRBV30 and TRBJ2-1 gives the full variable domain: SQTIHQWPATLVQPVGSPLSLECTVEGTSNPNLYWYRQAAGRGLQLLFYSVGIGQISSEVPQNLSASRPQDRQFILSSKKLLLSDSGFYLCARDRGFNEQFFGPGTRLTVL.

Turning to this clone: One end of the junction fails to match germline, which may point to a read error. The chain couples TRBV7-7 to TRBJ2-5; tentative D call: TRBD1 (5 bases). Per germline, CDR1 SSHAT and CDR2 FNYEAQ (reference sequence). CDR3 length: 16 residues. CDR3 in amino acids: CASSLSPPDLQGAQYF. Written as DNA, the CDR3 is TGTGCTAGCAGCTTATCCCCCCCTGATCTACAAGGGGCCCAGTACTTC.

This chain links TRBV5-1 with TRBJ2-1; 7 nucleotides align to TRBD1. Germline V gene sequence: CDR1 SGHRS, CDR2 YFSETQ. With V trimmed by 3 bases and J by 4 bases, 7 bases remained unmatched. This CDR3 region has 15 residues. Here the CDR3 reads CASSSERDSYNEQFF. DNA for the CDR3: TGCGCCAGCAGCTCCGAAAGGGACAGTTACAATGAGCAGTTCTTC.

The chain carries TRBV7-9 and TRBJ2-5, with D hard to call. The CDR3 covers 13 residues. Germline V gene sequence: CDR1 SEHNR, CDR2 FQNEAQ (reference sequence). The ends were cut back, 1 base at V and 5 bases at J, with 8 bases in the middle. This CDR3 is CASSLGSEETQYF. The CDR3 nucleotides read TGTGCCAGCAGCTTAGGGAGCGAGGAGACCCAGTACTTC.

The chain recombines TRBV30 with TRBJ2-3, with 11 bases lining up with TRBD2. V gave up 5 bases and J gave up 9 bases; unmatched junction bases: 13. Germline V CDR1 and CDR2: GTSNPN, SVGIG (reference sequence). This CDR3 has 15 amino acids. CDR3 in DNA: TGTGCCTGGTTCAATAGCGGGAGGGGTCCAAGGACGCAGTATTTT. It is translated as CAWFNSGRGPRTQYF.

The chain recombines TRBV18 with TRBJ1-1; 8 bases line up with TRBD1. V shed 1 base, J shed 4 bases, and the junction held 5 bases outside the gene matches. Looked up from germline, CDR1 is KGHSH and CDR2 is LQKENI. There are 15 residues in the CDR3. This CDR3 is CASSPLDRGSTEAFF. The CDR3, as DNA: TGTGCCAGCTCACCACTAGACAGGGGATCCACTGAAGCTTTCTTT.